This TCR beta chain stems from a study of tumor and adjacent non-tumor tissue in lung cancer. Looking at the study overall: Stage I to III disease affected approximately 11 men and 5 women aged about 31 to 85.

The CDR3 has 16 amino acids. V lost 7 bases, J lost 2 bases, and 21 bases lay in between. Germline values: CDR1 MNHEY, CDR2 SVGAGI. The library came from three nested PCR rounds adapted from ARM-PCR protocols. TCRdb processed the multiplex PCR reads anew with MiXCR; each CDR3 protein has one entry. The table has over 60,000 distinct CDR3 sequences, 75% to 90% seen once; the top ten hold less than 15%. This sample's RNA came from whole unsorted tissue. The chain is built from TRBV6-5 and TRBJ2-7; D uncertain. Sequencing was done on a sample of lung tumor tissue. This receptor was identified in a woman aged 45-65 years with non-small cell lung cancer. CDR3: CASIPHENLSTYEQYF. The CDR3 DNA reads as TGTGCCAGCATCCCCCATGAGAACTTATCTACCTACGAGCAGTACTTC.